A selection of T cell receptor beta chains follows, all from one sample in a study of T-cell reconstitution after alpha-beta-depleted transplantation in children. One entry per CDR3 protein results from TCRdb running MiXCR on the PCR reads. Of hundreds of thousands of distinct CDR3 sequences listed, approximately 16% are singletons. Sequences were derived from PBMCs from the stem cell graft donor, sampled from the stem cell graft. Receptors originate from a human donor who donated a stem cell graft to a child with acute myeloid leukemia. The CDR3 runs from the conserved cysteine through the conserved F or W. A D gene is named only where the DNA matches it firmly. Some rows have no size entry. The others give once, few or many, or a class for an expanded clone.

NA	NA	TRBJ2-2	TRBV27	TGTGCCAGCAGTTCTGAGGAAGCCGGGGAGCTGTTTTTT	CASSSEEAGELFF
many	TRBD2	TRBJ2-3	TRBV5-6	TGTGCCAGCAGCACTCGACTAGCGAGGACAGATACGCAGTATTTT	CASSTRLARTDTQYF
NA	NA	TRBJ2-1	TRBV7-9	TGTGCCAGCAGCCCTGGACAGCCCAACGGCAATGAGCAGTTCTTC	CASSPGQPNGNEQFF
NA	NA	TRBJ2-2	TRBV29-1	TGCAGCGTTGAAGAAGGGGGGTATGCCGGGGAGCTGTTTTTT	CSVEEGGYAGELFF
many	TRBD2	TRBJ2-1	TRBV20-1	TGCAGTGCTAGCGGGGGGGCCCTTGGTGAGCAGTTCTTC	CSASGGALGEQFF
many	NA	TRBJ1-1	TRBV12-3/TRBV12-4	TGTGCCAGCAGTTTAGACGGTGAGGACACTGAAGCTTTCTTT	CASSLDGEDTEAFF
many	NA	TRBJ1-1	TRBV6-6	TGTGCCAGCAGTCGACCGGGGGGAACTGAAGCTTTCTTT	CASSRPGGTEAFF
few	NA	TRBJ1-2	TRBV24-1	TGTGCCACCAGTGCCGGGAAACAGTCTCCCTATGGCTACACCTTC	CATSAGKQSPYGYTF
many	NA	TRBJ2-3	TRBV20-1	TGCAGTGCTAGAGATCTTAGGGGGGGGGATACGCAGTATTTT	CSARDLRGGDTQYF
once	NA	TRBJ2-5	TRBV20-1	TGCAGTGCTAGCGGTCCCCCCCGGGGGACCCAGTACTTC	CSASGPPRGTQYF
NA	NA	TRBJ2-2	TRBV12-3/TRBV12-4	TGTGCCAGCAGTTTAGCGGGACACAGCACCGGGGAGCTGTTTTTT	CASSLAGHSTGELFF
few	NA	TRBJ2-1	TRBV7-2	TGTGCCAGCAGCTTAGCGCTGGGTACCCACAATGAGCAGTTCTTC	CASSLALGTHNEQFF
many	TRBD1	TRBJ1-1	TRBV20-1	TGCAGTGCTAGAGATGTCAGAACAGGGGGAGGCACTGAAGCTTTCTTT	CSARDVRTGGGTEAFF
many	NA	TRBJ2-7	TRBV30	TGTGCCTGGGGTTCCATTCTGACTCCACAGTACTTC	CAWGSILTPQYF
few	NA	TRBJ2-4	TRBV25-1	TGTGCCAGCAGTGAGTCTGCGTTGGGCAAAAACATTCAGTACTTC	CASSESALGKNIQYF
NA	NA	TRBJ2-2	TRBV29-1	TGCAGCGTTGAACGCCAGTCCACCGGGGAGCTGTTTTTT	CSVERQSTGELFF
NA	TRBD1	TRBJ2-1	TRBV3-1	TGTGCCAGCAGCACCCGGGACAGGGTTGTTAGCAATGAGCAGTTCTTC	CASSTRDRVVSNEQFF
NA	TRBD1	TRBJ1-2	TRBV12-3/TRBV12-4	TGTGCCAGCAGTTTTGTGGTTAGAGGGACAGGCGATGGCTACACCTTC	CASSFVVRGTGDGYTF
many	TRBD1	TRBJ2-2	TRBV20-1	TGCAGTGCCCCCCATTGGACAGGGGCCGCGATGAACACCGGGGAGCTGTTTTTT	CSAPHWTGAAMNTGELFF
many	TRBD2	TRBJ2-5	TRBV6-1	TGTGCCAGCAGTCGCCCGGGGGGTCAAGAGACCCAGTACTTC	CASSRPGGQETQYF
many	NA	TRBJ2-2	TRBV29-1	TGCAGCGTTTCTACAGGGATTGGGGAGCTGTTTTTT	CSVSTGIGELFF
few	NA	TRBJ2-1	TRBV7-2	TGTGCCAGCAGACAAAAGGGGGGGGGCGGTGATGAGCAGTTCTTC	CASRQKGGGGDEQFF
many	NA	TRBJ2-1	TRBV12-3/TRBV12-4	TGTGCCAGCAGTTTTGGCGGGAACAATGAGCAGTTCTTC	CASSFGGNNEQFF
many	NA	TRBJ1-2	TRBV30	TGTGCCAGCATCCCTCCTCCTAACTATGGCTACACCTTC	CASIPPPNYGYTF
NA	TRBD1	TRBJ1-2	TRBV7-9	TGTGCCAGCAGCCCCTACCGAAAGACAGGGGGCGCACAAGGCTACACCTTC	CASSPYRKTGGAQGYTF
many	NA	TRBJ2-7	TRBV29-1	TGCAGCGTTGAAGAGGGCAGGGTGGGGGAGCAGTACTTC	CSVEEGRVGEQYF
many	NA	TRBJ2-2	TRBV29-1	TGCAGCGTTCGGGGCCAGGTCGGGGAGCTGTTTTTT	CSVRGQVGELFF
NA	NA	TRBJ2-2	TRBV7-6	TGTGCCAGCGGAACGCCGGGACACTTGAACACCGGGGAGCTGTTTTTT	CASGTPGHLNTGELFF
few	NA	TRBJ2-1	TRBV7-9	TGTGCCAGCAGCTTAGCGCTTCGGGTTGGCGTCTCGGCGTCCTGGTTCTTC	CASSLALRVGVSASWFF
many	TRBD1	TRBJ2-1	TRBV7-2	TGTGCCAGCAGGCCCGGGACAGGGAGGCCCGATGAGCAGTTCTTC	CASRPGTGRPDEQFF
many	TRBD2	TRBJ2-1	TRBV30	TGTGCCTGGAGTTTCTTCCTAGCGGGGGCCTCAAGCTCCTACAATGAGCAGTTCTTC	CAWSFFLAGASSSYNEQFF
few	TRBD2	TRBJ2-1	TRBV9	TGTGCCAGCAGCGGTAGCGGGGGGGCTATCGATGAGCAGTTCTTC	CASSGSGGAIDEQFF
many	TRBD1	TRBJ1-1	TRBV20-1	TGCAGTGCTCATACCGGGACAGGGGTTTGGAACACTGAAGCTTTCTTT	CSAHTGTGVWNTEAFF
NA	TRBD1	TRBJ1-2	TRBV20-1	TGCAGTGCGACTCGGGACAGGGAGCTCAATGGCTACACCTTC	CSATRDRELNGYTF
few	TRBD1	TRBJ1-4	TRBV23-1	TGCGCCAGCAGTCAGCCGGACAGGGCAGGAGAAAAACTGTTTTTT	CASSQPDRAGEKLFF
NA	NA	TRBJ2-1	TRBV2	TGTGCCAGCAGTACCCCGACAGCTCCTCGGTACAATGAGCAGTTCTTC	CASSTPTAPRYNEQFF
NA	NA	TRBJ1-2	TRBV7-9	TGTGCCAGCAGCTTAGGAGAGAAAGGGGAAGTTTGGGGCTACACCTTC	CASSLGEKGEVWGYTF